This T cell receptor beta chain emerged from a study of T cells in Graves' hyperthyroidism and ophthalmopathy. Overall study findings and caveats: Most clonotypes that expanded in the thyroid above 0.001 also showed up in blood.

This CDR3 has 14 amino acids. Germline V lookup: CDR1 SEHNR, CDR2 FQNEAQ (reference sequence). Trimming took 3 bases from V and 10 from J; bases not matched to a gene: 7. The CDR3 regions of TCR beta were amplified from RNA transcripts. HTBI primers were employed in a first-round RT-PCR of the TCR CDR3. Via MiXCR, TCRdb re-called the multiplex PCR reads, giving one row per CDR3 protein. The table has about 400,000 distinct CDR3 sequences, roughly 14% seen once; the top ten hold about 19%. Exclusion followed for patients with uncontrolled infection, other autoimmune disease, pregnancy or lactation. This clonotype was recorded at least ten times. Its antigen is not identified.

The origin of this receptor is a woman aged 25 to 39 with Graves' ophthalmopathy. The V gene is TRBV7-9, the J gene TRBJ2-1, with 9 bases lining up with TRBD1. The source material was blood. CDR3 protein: CASSLGQGIREQFF. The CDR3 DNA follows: TGTGCCAGCAGCTTGGGACAGGGAATTAGGGAGCAGTTCTTC. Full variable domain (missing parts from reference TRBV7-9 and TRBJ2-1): DTGVSQNPRHKITKRGQNVTFRCDPISEHNRLYWYRQTLGQGPEFLTYFQNEAQLEKSRLLSDRFSAERPKGSFSTLEIQRTEQGDSAMYLCASSLGQGIREQFFGPGTRLTVL.